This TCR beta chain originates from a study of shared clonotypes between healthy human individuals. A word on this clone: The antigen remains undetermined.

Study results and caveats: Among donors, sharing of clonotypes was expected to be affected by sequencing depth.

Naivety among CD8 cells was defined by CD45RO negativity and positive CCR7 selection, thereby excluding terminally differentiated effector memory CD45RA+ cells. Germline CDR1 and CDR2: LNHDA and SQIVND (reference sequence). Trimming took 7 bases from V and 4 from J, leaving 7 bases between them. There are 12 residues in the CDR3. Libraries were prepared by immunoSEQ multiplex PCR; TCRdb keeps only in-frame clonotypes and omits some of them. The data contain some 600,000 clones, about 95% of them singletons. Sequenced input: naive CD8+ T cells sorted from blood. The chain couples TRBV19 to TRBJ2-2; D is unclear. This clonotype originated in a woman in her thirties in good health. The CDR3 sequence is CASTIGTGELFF. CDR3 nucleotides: TGTGCCAGTACCATCGGCACCGGGGAGCTGTTTTTT.